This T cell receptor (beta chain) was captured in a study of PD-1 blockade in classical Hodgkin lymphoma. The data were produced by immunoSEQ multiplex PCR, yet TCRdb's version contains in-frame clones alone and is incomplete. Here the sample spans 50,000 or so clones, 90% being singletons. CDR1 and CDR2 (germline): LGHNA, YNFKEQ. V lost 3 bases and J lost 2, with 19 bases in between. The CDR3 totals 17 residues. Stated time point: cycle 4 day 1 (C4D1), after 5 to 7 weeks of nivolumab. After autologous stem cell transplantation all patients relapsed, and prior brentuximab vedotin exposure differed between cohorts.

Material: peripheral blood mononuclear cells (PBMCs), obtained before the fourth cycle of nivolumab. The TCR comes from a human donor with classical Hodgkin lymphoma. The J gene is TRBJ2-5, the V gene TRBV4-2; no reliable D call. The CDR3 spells CASSQEPRATLQETQYF. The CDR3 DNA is TGTGCCAGCAGCCAGGAGCCTCGGGCCACCCTACAAGAGACCCAGTACTTC.